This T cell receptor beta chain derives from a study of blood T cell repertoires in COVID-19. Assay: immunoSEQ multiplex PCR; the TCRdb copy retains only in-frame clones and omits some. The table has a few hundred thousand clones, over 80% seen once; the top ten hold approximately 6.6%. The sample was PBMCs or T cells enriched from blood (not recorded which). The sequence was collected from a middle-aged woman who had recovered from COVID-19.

CDR3 coding DNA: TGTGCCAGCAGTGAGGTCCGGGAGGGCTATGGCTACACCTTC. Its translation is CASSEVREGYGYTF. The V and J genes are TRBV2 and TRBJ1-2; no clear D. CDR1 and CDR2 (germline): SNHLY, FYNNEI. The CDR3 spans 14 residues. With 3 bases removed from V and 4 bases from J, the gap between germline ends came to 12 bases.